These 11 T cell receptor beta chains share one sample of origin, sequenced in a study of T-cell memory formation after mild COVID-19. TCRdb processed the 5' RACE reads anew with MiXCR; each CDR3 protein has one entry. Among over 120,000 distinct CDR3 sequences listed, about 25% were seen once. The source material was PBMCs or a T cell subset sorted from them (not recorded which). The receptors originated from an adult woman who had mild COVID-19 (a few samples of this study predate the infection). Cell type and time point are not known.

The chain uses TRBV5-6 and TRBJ2-1; 14 bases line up with TRBD2. There are 17 residues in the CDR3. With V trimmed by 3 bases and J by 7 bases, 9 bases remained unmatched. Germline assignment: CDR1 SGHDT and CDR2 YYEEEE. For the CDR3, the DNA is TGTGCCAGCAGCTCGGGACTAGCGGGAGCCGATGGGAATGAGCAGTTCTTC. The encoded protein is CASSSGLAGADGNEQFF.

The J gene is TRBJ2-3, the V gene TRBV7-6, with 11 bases identical to TRBD2. J lost 2 bases, V lost 1 base, and 8 bases had no gene match. From germline, CDR1 is SGHVS and CDR2 FNYEAQ. The CDR3 is 18 residues long. CDR3 coding DNA: TGTGCCAGCAGCTTAGAAGCCCCTAGCGGGGGGTTCACAGATACGCAGTATTTT. It codes for CASSLEAPSGGFTDTQYF.

This clonotype was detected a few times. The chain has TRBV20-1 and TRBJ2-4, with D possibly being TRBD1 (5 bases). Germline CDR1 DFQATT, CDR2 SNEGSKA (reference sequence). The CDR3 covers 18 residues. Trimming left V 6 bases short and J 3 bases short, with 27 bases between. DNA for the CDR3: TGCAGTGCCCTAGGGGCTGATTGGGCGGACCTATACAAAAACATTCAGTACTTC. This gives the protein CSALGADWADLYKNIQYF.

The V call is TRBV4-3, the J call TRBJ2-3; 10 bases map to TRBD2. Per germline, CDR1 LGHNA and CDR2 YSLEER. Trimming at V came to 0 bases and at J to 4 bases, leaving 7 bases not matched to a gene. This CDR3 spans 17 amino acids. CDR3: CASSQDSGRFPPDTQYF. For the CDR3, the DNA is TGCGCCAGCAGCCAAGATAGCGGGAGGTTCCCTCCAGATACGCAGTATTTT.

This clonotype showed up many times. The J gene is TRBJ2-1, the V gene TRBV27; 13 bases match TRBD2. V lost 5 bases to trimming and J lost 5 bases; unmatched junction nucleotides: 9. The CDR3 is 17 residues long. Germline CDR1 MNHEY, CDR2 SMNVEV (reference sequence). The CDR3 spells CASSPTSGGLRDNEQFF. The CDR3 DNA reads TGTGCCAGCAGTCCGACTAGCGGGGGGCTACGTGACAATGAGCAGTTCTTC.

This clonotype was seen more than once but under ten times. CDR3 region: CASSPLGSQGAVTEAFF. The CDR3 nucleotides are TGCGCCAGCAGCCCCCTCGGGTCTCAGGGAGCCGTCACTGAAGCTTTCTTT. The chain uses TRBV4-1 and TRBJ1-1; a possible D gene is TRBD1 (5 bases). Germline CDR1 is MGHRA and CDR2 is YSYEKL. This CDR3 is built from 17 residues. Trimming removed 4 bases at V and 4 bases at J, with 22 bases between.

The chain carries TRBV6-2 or TRBV6-3 and TRBJ2-7, with D maybe TRBD2 (5 bases). The germline V gene encodes CDR1 MNHEY and CDR2 SVGEGT. V lost 0 bases and J lost 4, with 22 bases in between. This CDR3 is 18 amino acids long. The CDR3 coding sequence is TGTGCCAGCAGTTACTCGATTGAAGGCATGGCGGGTCAATACGAGCAGTACTTC. As protein: CASSYSIEGMAGQYEQYF.

In its sample, this clonotype was seen a few times. V and J are TRBV19 and TRBJ2-1, with D perhaps TRBD2 (6 bases). This CDR3 has 15 residues. Trimming pared 4 bases from V and 1 base from J, leaving 11 bases between. Germline lookup yields CDR1 LNHDA and CDR2 SQIVND (reference sequence). CDR3 DNA sequence: TGTGCCAGTAGTACCGGGGACTTTTCCTACAATGAGCAGTTCTTC. It encodes CASSTGDFSYNEQFF.

The chain employs TRBV27 and TRBJ2-7; no firm D call. CDR1 and CDR2 (germline): MNHEY, SMNVEV (reference sequence). V was shortened by 5 bases and J by 0 bases, with 8 bases between the two germline ends. The CDR3 is made up of 13 amino acids. In nucleotides, the CDR3 is TGTGCCAGCAGTCCCTTCAGCTCCTACGAGCAGTACTTC. Amino acid sequence: CASSPFSSYEQYF.

This clonotype was counted at least ten times. The chain's CDR3 is CASSPRWTEFTDTQYF. CDR3 DNA sequence: TGTGCCAGCAGCCCCCGATGGACCGAGTTCACAGATACGCAGTATTTT. The chain has TRBV3-1 and TRBJ2-3, with D uncertain. Germline CDR1 and CDR2: LGHDT and YNNKEL (reference sequence). Trimming shortened V by 4 bases and J by 2 bases, and 16 bases separated the two germline ends. The CDR3 has 16 amino acids.

The V call is TRBV9, the J call TRBJ1-1; D gene uncertain. CDR1 and CDR2 (germline): SGDLS, YYNGEE. V gave up 0 bases and J gave up 0 bases, with 6 bases separating them. The CDR3 has 14 residues. CDR3 loop: CASSVGQMNTEAFF. The DNA for the CDR3 is TGTGCCAGCAGCGTAGGGCAGATGAACACTGAAGCTTTCTTT.